This T cell receptor (beta chain) was identified in a study of CD8+ T cells in alopecia areata. Study background: Tofacitinib administration to treated patients was oral, at 5 to 10 mg twice daily. It was 6 to 18 months of tofacitinib, and then there were 6 months off drug. Study outcomes and limitations: Scalp data also include sequences from resident alphabeta T cells of normal skin. Lesional scalp, especially alopecia totalis/universalis, showed higher clonality than normal scalp.

From alopecia areata patients, lesional scalp punch biopsies and peripheral blood were collected. Extraction of RNA preceded its reverse transcription into cDNA, which served as the sequencing template. Only in-frame clones appear in the TCRdb table, and some are missing; sequencing was by immunoSEQ multiplex PCR. In the table there are approximately 9,300 clones, about 67% of which are singletons. Regarding this clone: The antigen is undetermined.

V lost 0 bases and J lost 0, with 13 bases in between. Germline values: CDR1 WSHSY, CDR2 SAAADI. The CDR3 is made up of 17 amino acids. This receptor was obtained from a human donor with alopecia areata. The V and J genes are TRBV10-2 and TRBJ2-3; D is perhaps TRBD1 or TRBD2 (6 bases each). Sequenced: skin. Written as DNA, the CDR3 is TGCGCCAGCAGTGAGTCGACTCGGGGGCCGAGCACAGATACGCAGTATTTT. Residues: CASSESTRGPSTDTQYF.